Reported below is one TCR beta chain. Its antigen remains undetermined. No qualities accompany the bases; no much larger clone lies one base away. TCRdb lists the instrument as Illumina HiSeq 1500. TCRdb reprocessed the public reads (quality trimming at Q25 with fastp, clone calling with MiXCR) and kept in-frame beta chains. Every entry covers one CDR3 protein and lists the most common genes and DNA from its rows. In all, the sample holds 95,000 to 120,000 distinct CDR3 sequences, and 30% to 35% of those were seen once. Clones ranked in the top ten supply roughly two fifths of the sample. The sample's treatment or condition, from its label and the paper: in vitro stimulation with specific CMV peptide epitopes to enrich CMV-specific T cells. Taken from cysteine to phenylalanine, the CDR3 has 17 residues. Only the CDR3 portion is preserved as DNA: 51 bases, with reading frame beginning at the first base. The germline V and J ends show losses of 8 bases and 6 bases respectively, and no gene match explains 19 bases of the junction. The germline V gene provides CDR1 SGHVT and CDR2 SQSDAQ.

This sample was taken from a study of T cell repertoires in cytomegalovirus infection (dated by TCRdb to about 2019). A note on the overall study: Peptide stimulations targeted recently identified HLA-C-restricted CMV epitopes, whose presentation resists viral immunomodulation, together with well-studied HLA-B-restricted epitopes. Because public TCR beta signatures pointed to carriage of CMV infection together with the matching HLA type, the HLA type of each donor mattered for the analysis.

The study at large found these results: The ex vivo response was dominated by HLA-C-restricted CMV-specific TCR beta clonotypes, which also provided the single most frequent clonotype in two of eight donors. Cumulative frequency of public TCR beta family members discriminated carriers of CMV infection plus the relevant HLA type in this cohort and an independent approximately 350-donor cohort.

The input for sequencing was CD8+ T cells from cultured PBMCs, taken from culture after CMV antigen stimulation. The chain is made from TRBV7-4 and TRBJ2-3; TRBD1 fits 8 bases in the junction. The TCR sequence derives from a human donor in good health (CMV status not recorded). Some clones in this sample may be carry-over from other donors' samples. The nucleotide sequence is TGTGCCAGCGTAGCCAGGACCGGAGGACAGGGAGTGGATACGCAGTATTTT. It translates as CASVARTGGQGVDTQYF. The reference TRBV7-4 and TRBJ2-3 proteins fill in what lies around the CDR3, so the full variable domain reads GAGVSQSPRYKVAKRGRDVALRCDSISGHVTLYWYRQTLGQGSEVLTYSQSDAQRDKSGRPSGRFSAERPERSVSTLKIQRTEQGDSAVYLCASVARTGGQGVDTQYFGPGTRLTVL.